This paragraph covers one T cell receptor beta chain sequence. This sample is drawn from a study of blood T cell repertoires in COVID-19. Germline CDR1 and CDR2: SGHAT and FQNNGV. The CDR3 covers 16 residues. After removal of 4 bases from V and 7 bases from J, the junction contained 9 bases not matched to a gene. Generated by immunoSEQ multiplex PCR, the TCRdb table keeps only in-frame clones and is missing some. This sample has 50,000 or so clones; roughly 90% occur once, and the top ten carry more than 15%. The sample consisted of peripheral blood. The V and J genes are TRBV11-2 and TRBJ1-6, with 8 nucleotides matching TRBD1. This sequence originates from a human donor with active COVID-19. The donor label of this sample is uncertain. DNA for the CDR3: TGTGCCAGCAGCTCATTCGGGACAGGCCTCAATTCACCCCTCCACTTT. It encodes CASSSFGTGLNSPLHF.